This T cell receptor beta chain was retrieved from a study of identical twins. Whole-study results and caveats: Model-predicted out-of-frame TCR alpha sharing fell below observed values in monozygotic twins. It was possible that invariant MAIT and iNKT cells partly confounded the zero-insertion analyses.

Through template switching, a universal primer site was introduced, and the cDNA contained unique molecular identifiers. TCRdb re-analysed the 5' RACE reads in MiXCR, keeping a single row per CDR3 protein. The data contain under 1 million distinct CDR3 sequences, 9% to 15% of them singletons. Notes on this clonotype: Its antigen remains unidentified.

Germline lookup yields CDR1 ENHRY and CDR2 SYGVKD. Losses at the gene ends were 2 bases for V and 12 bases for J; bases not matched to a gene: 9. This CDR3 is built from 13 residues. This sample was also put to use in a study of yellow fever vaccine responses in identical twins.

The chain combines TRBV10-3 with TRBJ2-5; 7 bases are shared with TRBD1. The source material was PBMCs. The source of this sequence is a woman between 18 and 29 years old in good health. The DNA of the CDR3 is TGTGCCATCAGTGAGATTCGGGACAGCCGTGAGTACTTC. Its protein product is CAISEIRDSREYF.